A selection of T cell receptor beta chains follows, all from one sample in a study of T cell changes during pregnancy in multiple sclerosis. Data came from immunoSEQ multiplex PCR; TCRdb stores just in-frame clones and leaves some out. The sample holds about 13,000 clones, about nine tenths seen once. The input for sequencing was CD8+ T cells from peripheral blood mononuclear cells, taken in the first trimester of pregnancy. The source is a female donor with multiple sclerosis, enrolled in a pregnancy study. Each CDR3 is given with its conserved first and last residue. D genes are given only for firm matches. Size is omitted from some rows. Given values are once, few, many or a class for expanded clones.

V	D	J	size	DNA	CDR3
TRBV7-8	TRBD1	TRBJ2-7	NA	TGTGCCAGCAGCCCACCGGGACAGGGGACCTACGAGCAGTACTTC	CASSPPGQGTYEQYF
TRBV6-5	TRBD1	TRBJ2-3	NA	TGTGCCAGCAGTTACGGGACAGGGGGCGCAGATACGCAGTATTTT	CASSYGTGGADTQYF
TRBV6-5	NA	TRBJ1-5	NA	TGTGCCAGCAGTTACCCAAATAACGGGGGGGTAGGGCCCCAGCATTTT	CASSYPNNGGVGPQHF
TRBV9	NA	TRBJ2-2	few	TGTGCCAGCAGAGTAGGACAGAACACCGGGGAGCTGTTTTTT	CASRVGQNTGELFF
TRBV30	NA	TRBJ1-2	NA	TGTGCCTGGAGTGTAAACAGGGAAGGCGGCTACACCTTC	CAWSVNREGGYTF
TRBV6-1	TRBD2	TRBJ2-1	NA	TGTGCCAGCAGTGAAGCGCGGGGGGGCTACAATGAGCAGTTCTTC	CASSEARGGYNEQFF
TRBV9	TRBD1	TRBJ1-4	medium-sized	TGTGCCAGCAGCCGGGACAGGGATTCTGAAAAACTGTTTTTT	CASSRDRDSEKLFF
TRBV7-6	NA	TRBJ2-7	NA	TGTGCCAGCAGCCCAGGGCCCAACTACGAGCAGTACTTC	CASSPGPNYEQYF
TRBV19	NA	TRBJ1-1	NA	TGTGCCAGTAGTGGAGACAGCGGGCCTAACACTGAAGCTTTCTTT	CASSGDSGPNTEAFF
TRBV7-9	TRBD1	TRBJ1-5	NA	TGTGCCAGCAGCTTAGTAGAGGGACAGGGGTATAGCAATCAGCCCCAGCATTTT	CASSLVEGQGYSNQPQHF
TRBV6-4	NA	TRBJ1-1	few	TGTGCCAGCAGTGTTGACGGAGCTGCCACTGAAGCTTTCTTT	CASSVDGAATEAFF
TRBV4-1	NA	TRBJ1-1	few	TGCGCCAGCAAAGGGGGTGGAACTGAAGCTTTCTTT	CASKGGGTEAFF
TRBV5-6	TRBD1	TRBJ2-5	NA	TGTGCCAGCAGCTTTGGGGACAGGGGGAACCAAGAGACCCAGTACTTC	CASSFGDRGNQETQYF